Each of the 8 T cell receptor beta chains below was sequenced from the same sample in a study of blood T cell repertoires in COVID-19. Some clones are missing from TCRdb's copy, which holds only in-frame ones; the method was immunoSEQ multiplex PCR. This sample has roughly 250,000 clones, with approximately 80% found just once. The sequencing sample was made of peripheral blood. The origin of the receptors is a woman in her forties with active or convalescent COVID-19.

This clone came up a few times. This chain uses TRBV5-1 with TRBJ1-2, with D perhaps matching TRBD1 (6 bases). The CDR3 covers 14 residues. Germline CDR1 SGHRS, CDR2 YFSETQ. The V end lost 2 bases, the J end lost 5 bases, and 13 bases lay between the germline ends. This CDR3 is CASSLGQLSYGYTF. CDR3 bases: TGCGCCAGCAGCTTAGGACAGCTGAGTTATGGCTACACCTTC.

The gene calls are TRBV10-1 and TRBJ1-2; 8 bases line up with TRBD1. The CDR3 sequence is 15 residues long. V shed 5 bases, J shed 6 bases, and the junction held 11 bases outside the gene matches. From germline, CDR1 is WNHNN and CDR2 SYGVQD (reference sequence). CDR3 amino acids: CASSLDRGGFDGYTF. For the CDR3, the DNA is TGCGCCAGCAGTTTAGACAGGGGCGGCTTCGATGGCTACACCTTC.

V gene TRBV18 combines with J gene TRBJ2-3; 10 bases align to TRBD2. V shed 4 bases and J 6 bases; nucleotides not matched to a gene: 7. The CDR3 consists of 15 residues. Germline lookup yields CDR1 KGHSH and CDR2 LQKENI. This chain's CDR3 is CASSRGSGGPDTQYF. The CDR3, as DNA: TGTGCCAGCTCACGTGGTAGCGGGGGGCCTGATACGCAGTATTTT.

This clone was seen a single time. The gene calls are TRBV11-1 and TRBJ2-1; 7 bases map to TRBD2. Germline V lookup: CDR1 SGHAT, CDR2 FQDESV (reference sequence). V was pared by 1 base and J by 5 bases, with 5 bases of the junction left unmatched. The CDR3 is 15 residues long. The CDR3 nucleotides are TGTGCCAGCAGCTTAGACTGGCTAGCGGACAATGAGCAGTTCTTC. Translating it yields CASSLDWLADNEQFF.

This rearrangement joins TRBV11-3 to TRBJ1-5, with 9 positions matching TRBD1. Germline assignment: CDR1 SGHNT and CDR2 YENEEA. The length of the CDR3 is 19 residues. J lost 0 bases, V lost 0 bases, and 9 bases had no gene match. CDR3 in DNA: TGTGCCAGCAGCTTAGACTTGGGGACAGGGATTAATAGCAATCAGCCCCAGCATTTT. Protein sequence: CASSLDLGTGINSNQPQHF.

This clone was counted only a few times. The rearrangement links TRBV5-4 to TRBJ2-1; 9 bases match TRBD1. Germline V gene lookup returns CDR1 SGHNT and CDR2 YYREEE (reference sequence). Trimming removed 4 bases from V and 9 bases from J; junction bases left unmatched: 8. This CDR3 has 14 residues. CDR3 bases: TGTGCCAGCAGCCGACAGGGGGGCTTGGGTGAGCAGTTCTTC. It yields the protein CASSRQGGLGEQFF. Based on the CDR3 plus reference TRBV5-4 and TRBJ2-1, the full variable domain is ETGVTQSPTHLIKTRGQQVTLRCSSQSGHNTVSWYQQALGQGPQFIFQYYREEENGRGNFPPRFSGLQFPNYSSELNVNALELDDSALYLCASSRQGGLGEQFFGPGTRLTVL.

V usage is TRBV29-1 and J usage is TRBJ1-2; possibly TRBD1 for D (6 bases). V was pared by 2 bases and J by 4 bases, with 14 bases between. Germline V gives CDR1 SQVTM, CDR2 ANQGSEA. The CDR3 extends over 14 amino acids. This CDR3 reads CSVEPSGAGYGYTF. CDR3 DNA sequence: TGCAGCGTTGAACCATCAGGGGCAGGCTATGGCTACACCTTC. Filled out from reference TRBV29-1 and TRBJ1-2, the complete variable domain reads SAVISQKPSRDICQRGTSLTIQCQVDSQVTMMFWYRQQPGQSLTLIATANQGSEATYESGFVIDKFPISRPNLTFSTLTVSNMSPEDSSIYLCSVEPSGAGYGYTFGSGTRLTVV.

The CDR3 nucleotides are TGTGCTAGTGGGGGGAGTACGCACCCAGATACGCAGTATTTT. This codes for CASGGSTHPDTQYF. The V call is TRBV12-5, the J call TRBJ2-3; possibly TRBD2 for D (5 bases). The CDR3 length is 14 residues. CDR1 LGHNT and CDR2 FRNRAP come from the germline V gene. The ends were cut back, 6 bases at V and 4 bases at J, with 14 bases in the middle.